This entry concerns a single T cell receptor beta chain. This clonotype appeared many times. Its antigen remains unidentified. Per-base qualities were not stored, and no clone one base away is much larger. The TCR beta CDR3 regions were amplified from the RNA transcripts. The first round of RT-PCR for the TCR CDR3 was performed with the HTBI primer set and the Qiagen OneStep RT-PCR kit. Libraries were constructed in a second round of multiplex PCR, after which size selection and purification were performed. Sequencing of the libraries was done on an Illumina HiSeq2000 using paired-end 100 bp reads. Turning to the authors' computational methods: Raw data were processed with SOAPnuke, discarding reads with adapters, uncalled bases, mean Phred below 15, or no exact constant-primer or identifier match. High-quality paired reads were merged with COPE v1.2.5, and unique nucleotide sequences were defined as clonotypes. MiTCR v1.1 was used to align clonotypes to the IMGT TRBV, TRBD and TRBJ reference segments. Only V-J combinations with frequency above 0.0001, covering 99% to 99.2% of repertoires, were analysed. The TCS score was defined as the ratio of F50 (clonal expansion) to E x V (chaos), calculated using BLOSUM62-based TCRdist between CDR3 peptides within each V-J. Welch's t-statistics and random forest reduced 500 to 550 V-J features to about 13, which were used in a naive Bayes classifier (R e1071). TCRdb itself trimmed the public reads at Q25 with fastp, ran MiXCR and retained productive beta chains. A single entry per CDR3 protein holds the most common genes and DNA from its merged rows. TCRdb assigned the V and J calls; the authors' analysis was not used. Counted in this sample were some 690,000 distinct CDR3 sequences; around 16% of them appeared once. The ten largest clones represent 15% to 19% of the sample.

This entry comes from a study of T cells in Graves' hyperthyroidism and ophthalmopathy (dated by TCRdb to between 2017 and 2020). Study-level background: Peripheral blood samples were taken at the time of initial diagnosis, prior to any treatment. TCR Vbeta CDR3 sequencing of some 140 peripheral blood samples (fewer than 45 ophthalmopathy, 75 to 85 hyperthyroidism and around 17 progressor patients) is reported in the paper. After blood sampling, hyperthyroidism patients were treated with methimazole at a starting dose of 30 mg daily, and ophthalmopathy patients were treated with high-dose intravenous methylprednisolone. In addition, the study compared T-cell repertoires in thyroid tissue and in blood from five to seven Graves' hyperthyroidism patients. Prospective prediction of ophthalmopathy was tested in an independent validation cohort consisting of fewer than 20 hyperthyroidism patients and approximately 16 patients who later progressed to ophthalmopathy. The 90 to 100 discovery patients were randomly divided into training and test sets at a 7:3 ratio. To identify TCR V-J signatures that set the groups apart, the researchers used a discovery cohort of 100 or so patients, made up of fewer than 50 with Graves' ophthalmopathy and 55 to 65 with stable Graves' hyperthyroidism.

Overall study outcomes, separate from this receptor: During validation, the model predicted progression to ophthalmopathy a median of around 6 months ahead of onset, with 70.59% sensitivity and almost 75% specificity. In cross-validation, a model built on a 13 V-J signature told ophthalmopathy apart from stable hyperthyroidism with under 90% sensitivity and roughly 81% specificity, and in testing the same model reached 80%/75%. No statistical method was used to fix the sample size in advance, and group allocation was not hidden from the investigators. Most expanded thyroid clonotypes (frequency above 0.001) were also found in blood, which suggests that blood repertoires may mirror thyroid immune responses.

At the junction V is shortened by 0 bases and J by 2 bases, with 11 bases in between. Including cysteine and phenylalanine, the CDR3 has 15 amino acids. Only the CDR3 portion is preserved as DNA: 45 bases, with reading frame beginning at the first base. As encoded in the germline V gene (reference sequence), CDR1 is GTSNPN while CDR2 is SVGIG. Graves' hyperthyroidism was defined as stable when no progression to ophthalmopathy occurred over 18 months of follow-up. Hyperthyroidism patients were newly diagnosed, had a disease duration of under 2 months, and were aged 18 to 65 years. Any patient with an uncontrolled infection, another autoimmune disease, pregnancy or lactation was excluded. Diagnoses relied on clinical symptoms, serum thyroxine and TRAb, thyroid ultrasound and orbital computed tomography. Ficoll-Paque density gradient centrifugation was used to isolate PBMCs from about 9.4 ml of fresh peripheral blood. Trizol reagent was used to extract total RNA, and RNA quality was then checked on an Agilent 2100 Bioanalyzer.

This TCR was sampled from a man aged 45-65 years with Graves' hyperthyroidism. Recombination connected TRBV30 to TRBJ1-5; the D gene lacks a confident call. Sequencing was carried out using blood. In nucleotides, the sequence is TGTGCCTGGAGTGTATCCGGGAGAGGCAATCAGCCCCAGCATTTT. This codes for CAWSVSGRGNQPQHF.